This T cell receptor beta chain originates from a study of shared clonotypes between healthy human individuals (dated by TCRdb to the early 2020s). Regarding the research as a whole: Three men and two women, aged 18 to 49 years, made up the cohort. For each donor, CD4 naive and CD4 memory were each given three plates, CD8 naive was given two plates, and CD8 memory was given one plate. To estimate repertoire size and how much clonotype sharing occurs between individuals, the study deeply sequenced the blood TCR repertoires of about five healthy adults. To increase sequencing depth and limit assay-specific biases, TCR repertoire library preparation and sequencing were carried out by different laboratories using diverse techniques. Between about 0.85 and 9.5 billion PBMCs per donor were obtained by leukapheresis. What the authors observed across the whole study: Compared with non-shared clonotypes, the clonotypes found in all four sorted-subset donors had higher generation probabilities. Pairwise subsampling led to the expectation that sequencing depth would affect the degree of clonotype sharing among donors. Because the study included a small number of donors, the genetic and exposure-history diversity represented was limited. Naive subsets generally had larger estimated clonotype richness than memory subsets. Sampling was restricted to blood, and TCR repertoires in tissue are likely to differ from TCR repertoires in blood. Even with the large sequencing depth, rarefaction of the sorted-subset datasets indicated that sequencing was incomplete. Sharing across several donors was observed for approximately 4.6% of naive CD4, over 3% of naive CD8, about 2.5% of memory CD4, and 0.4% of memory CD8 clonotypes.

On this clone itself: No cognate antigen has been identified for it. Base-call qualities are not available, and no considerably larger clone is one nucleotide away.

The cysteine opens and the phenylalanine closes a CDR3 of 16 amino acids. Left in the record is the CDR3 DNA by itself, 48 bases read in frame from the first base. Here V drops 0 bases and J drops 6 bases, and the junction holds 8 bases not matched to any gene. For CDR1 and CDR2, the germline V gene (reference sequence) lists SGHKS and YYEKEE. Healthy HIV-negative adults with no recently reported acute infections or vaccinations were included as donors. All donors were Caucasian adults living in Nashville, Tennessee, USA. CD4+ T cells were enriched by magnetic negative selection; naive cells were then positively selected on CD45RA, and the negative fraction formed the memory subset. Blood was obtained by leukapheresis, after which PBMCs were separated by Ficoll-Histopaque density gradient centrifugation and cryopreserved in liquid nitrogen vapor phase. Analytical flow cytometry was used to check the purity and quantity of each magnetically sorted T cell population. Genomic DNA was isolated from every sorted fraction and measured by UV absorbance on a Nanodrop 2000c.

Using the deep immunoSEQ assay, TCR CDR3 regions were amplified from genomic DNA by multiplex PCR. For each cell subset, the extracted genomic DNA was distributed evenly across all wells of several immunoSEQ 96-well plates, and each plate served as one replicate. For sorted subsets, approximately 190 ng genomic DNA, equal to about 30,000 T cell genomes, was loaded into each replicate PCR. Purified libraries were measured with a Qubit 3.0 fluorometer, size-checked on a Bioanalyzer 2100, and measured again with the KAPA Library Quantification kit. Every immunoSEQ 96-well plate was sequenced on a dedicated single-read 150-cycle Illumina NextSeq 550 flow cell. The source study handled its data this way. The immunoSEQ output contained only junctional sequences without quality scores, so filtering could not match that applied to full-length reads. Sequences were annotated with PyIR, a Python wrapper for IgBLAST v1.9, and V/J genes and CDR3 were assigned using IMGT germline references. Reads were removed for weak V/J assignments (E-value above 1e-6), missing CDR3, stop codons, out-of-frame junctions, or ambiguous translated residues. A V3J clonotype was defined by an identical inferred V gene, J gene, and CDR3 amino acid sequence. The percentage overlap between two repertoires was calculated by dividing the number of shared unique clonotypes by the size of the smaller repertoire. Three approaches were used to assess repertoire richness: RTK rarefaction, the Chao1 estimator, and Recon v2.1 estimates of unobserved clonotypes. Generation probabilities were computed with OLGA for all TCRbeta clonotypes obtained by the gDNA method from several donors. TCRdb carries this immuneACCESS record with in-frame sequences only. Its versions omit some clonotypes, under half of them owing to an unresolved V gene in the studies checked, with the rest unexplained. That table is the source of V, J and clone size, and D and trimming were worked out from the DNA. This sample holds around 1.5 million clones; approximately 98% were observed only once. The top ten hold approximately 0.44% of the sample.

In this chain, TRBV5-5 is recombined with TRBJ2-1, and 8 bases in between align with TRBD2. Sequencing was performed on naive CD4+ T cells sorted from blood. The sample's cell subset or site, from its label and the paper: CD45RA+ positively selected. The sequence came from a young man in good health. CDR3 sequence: CASSLGSGGATNEQFF. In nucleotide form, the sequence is TGTGCCAGCAGCTTGGGCAGCGGGGGAGCGACCAATGAGCAGTTCTTC. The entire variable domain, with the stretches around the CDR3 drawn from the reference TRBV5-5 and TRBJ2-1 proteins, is DAGVTQSPTHLIKTRGQQVTLRCSPISGHKSVSWYQQVLGQGPQFIFQYYEKEERGRGNFPDRFSARQFPNYSSELNVNALLLGDSALYLCASSLGSGGATNEQFFGPGTRLTVL.